The 4 T cell receptor beta chains in this list originate from one sample, sequenced in a study of blood T cell repertoires in COVID-19. Clones were read by immunoSEQ multiplex PCR, and TCRdb kept only the in-frame ones, dropping some. Of 350,000 to 450,000 clones listed, 80% to 90% are singletons. The sample consisted of peripheral blood. The receptors were gathered from a man between 35 and 55 years old with acute or convalescent COVID-19.

The chain has TRBV4-2 and TRBJ2-1, with 9 nucleotides matching TRBD2. The J segment lost 3 bases and the V segment lost 2 bases, leaving 2 bases of the junction unmatched. The CDR3 runs to 15 residues. Germline V gene data show CDR1 as LGHNA and CDR2 as YNFKEQ. CDR3 region: CASSQLSGGYNEQFF. The DNA of the CDR3 is TGTGCCAGCAGCCAACTTAGCGGGGGCTACAATGAGCAGTTCTTC.

The chain uses TRBV6-6 and TRBJ2-7, with 7 bases fitting TRBD2. This CDR3 region has 15 residues. V trimming: 0 bases; J trimming: 5 bases; junction bases outside the gene matches: 7. Germline values: CDR1 MNHNY, CDR2 SVGAGI (reference sequence). The chain's CDR3 is CASSYSGLAADEQYF. In nucleotides, the CDR3 is TGTGCCAGCAGTTACTCGGGCCTAGCGGCAGACGAGCAGTACTTC.

The chain employs TRBV12-5 and TRBJ2-7, with 7 bases lining up with TRBD1. Germline V gene sequence: CDR1 LGHNT, CDR2 FRNRAP. After removal of 1 base from V and 7 bases from J, the junction contained 7 bases not matched to a gene. The CDR3 spans 14 residues. CDR3 nucleotide sequence: TGTGCTAGTGGTTTGGACAGGGGTTCTAGGGAGCAGTACTTC. Translating it yields CASGLDRGSREQYF.

CDR3 nucleotide sequence: TGTGCCAGCAGCTCTTGGACAGGGGCTAACTATGGCTACACCTTC. Translated, it gives CASSSWTGANYGYTF. This rearrangement joins TRBV7-9 to TRBJ1-2; TRBD1 matches 9 bases. V lost 4 bases to trimming and J lost 0 bases; unmatched junction nucleotides: 3. Germline CDR1 SEHNR, CDR2 FQNEAQ (reference sequence). This CDR3 has 15 residues.